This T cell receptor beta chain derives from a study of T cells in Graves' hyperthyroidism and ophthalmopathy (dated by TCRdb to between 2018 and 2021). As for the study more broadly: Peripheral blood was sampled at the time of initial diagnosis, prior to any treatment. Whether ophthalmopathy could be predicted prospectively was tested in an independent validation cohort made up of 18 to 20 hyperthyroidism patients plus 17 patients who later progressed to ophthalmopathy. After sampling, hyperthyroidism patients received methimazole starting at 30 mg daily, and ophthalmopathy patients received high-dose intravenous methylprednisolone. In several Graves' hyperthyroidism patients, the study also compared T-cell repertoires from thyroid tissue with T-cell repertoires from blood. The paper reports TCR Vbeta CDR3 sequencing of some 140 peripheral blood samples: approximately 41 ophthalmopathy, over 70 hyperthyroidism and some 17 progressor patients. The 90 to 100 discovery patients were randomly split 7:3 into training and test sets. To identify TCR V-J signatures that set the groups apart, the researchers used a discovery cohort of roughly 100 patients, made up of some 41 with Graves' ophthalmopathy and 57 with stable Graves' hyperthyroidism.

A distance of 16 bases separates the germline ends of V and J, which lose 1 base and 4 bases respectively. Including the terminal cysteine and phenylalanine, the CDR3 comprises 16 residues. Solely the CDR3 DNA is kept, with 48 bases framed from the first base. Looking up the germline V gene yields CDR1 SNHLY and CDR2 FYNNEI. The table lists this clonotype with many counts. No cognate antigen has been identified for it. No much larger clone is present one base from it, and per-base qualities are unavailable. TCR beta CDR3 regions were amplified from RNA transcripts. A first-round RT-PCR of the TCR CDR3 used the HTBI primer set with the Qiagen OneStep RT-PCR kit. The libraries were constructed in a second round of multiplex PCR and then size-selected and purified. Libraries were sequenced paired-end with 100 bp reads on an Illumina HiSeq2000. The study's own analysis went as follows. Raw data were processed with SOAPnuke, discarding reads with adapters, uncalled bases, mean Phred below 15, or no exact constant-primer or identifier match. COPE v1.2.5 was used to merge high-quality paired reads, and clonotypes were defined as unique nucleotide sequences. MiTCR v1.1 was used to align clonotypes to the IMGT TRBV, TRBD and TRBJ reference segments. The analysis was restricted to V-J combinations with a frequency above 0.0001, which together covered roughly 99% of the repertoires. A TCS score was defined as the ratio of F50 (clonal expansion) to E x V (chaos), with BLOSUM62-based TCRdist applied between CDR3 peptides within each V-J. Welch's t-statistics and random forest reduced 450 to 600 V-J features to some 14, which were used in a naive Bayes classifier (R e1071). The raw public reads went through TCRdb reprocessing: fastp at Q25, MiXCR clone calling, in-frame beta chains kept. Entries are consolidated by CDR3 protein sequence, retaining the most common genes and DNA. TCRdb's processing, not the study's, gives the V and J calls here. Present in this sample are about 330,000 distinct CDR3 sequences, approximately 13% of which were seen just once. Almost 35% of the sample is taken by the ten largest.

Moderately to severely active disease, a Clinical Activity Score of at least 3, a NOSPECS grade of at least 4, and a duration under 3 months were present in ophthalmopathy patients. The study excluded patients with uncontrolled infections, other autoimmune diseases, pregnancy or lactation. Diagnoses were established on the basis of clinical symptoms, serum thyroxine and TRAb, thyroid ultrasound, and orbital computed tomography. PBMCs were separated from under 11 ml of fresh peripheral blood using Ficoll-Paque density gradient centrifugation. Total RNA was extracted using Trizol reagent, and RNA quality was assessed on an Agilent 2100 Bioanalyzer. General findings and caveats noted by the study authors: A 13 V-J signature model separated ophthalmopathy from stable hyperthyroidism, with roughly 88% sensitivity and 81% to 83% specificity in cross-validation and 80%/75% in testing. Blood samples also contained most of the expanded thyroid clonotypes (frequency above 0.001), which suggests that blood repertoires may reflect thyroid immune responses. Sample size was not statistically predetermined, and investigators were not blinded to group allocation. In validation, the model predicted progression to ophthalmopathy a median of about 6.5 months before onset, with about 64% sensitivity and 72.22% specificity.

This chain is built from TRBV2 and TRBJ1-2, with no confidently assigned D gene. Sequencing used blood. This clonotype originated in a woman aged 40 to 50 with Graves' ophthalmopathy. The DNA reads TGTGCCAGCAGTGAAGGTGTCCCCGGCTACCCCTATGGCTACACCTTC. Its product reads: CASSEGVPGYPYGYTF.